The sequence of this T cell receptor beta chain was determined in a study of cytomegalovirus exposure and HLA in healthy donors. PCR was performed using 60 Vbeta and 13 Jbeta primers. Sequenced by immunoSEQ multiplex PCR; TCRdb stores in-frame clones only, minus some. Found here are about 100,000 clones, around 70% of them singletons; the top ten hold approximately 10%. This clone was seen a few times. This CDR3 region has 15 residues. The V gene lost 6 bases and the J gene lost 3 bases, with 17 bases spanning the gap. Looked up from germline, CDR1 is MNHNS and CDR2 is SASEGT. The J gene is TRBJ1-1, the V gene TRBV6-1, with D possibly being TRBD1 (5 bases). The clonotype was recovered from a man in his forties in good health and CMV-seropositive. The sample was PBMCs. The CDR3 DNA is TGTGCCAGCAGGATGACAGTCCAGGTCGACACTGAAGCTTTCTTT. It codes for CASRMTVQVDTEAFF.